This entry lists 14 T cell receptor beta chains sequenced from one sample in a study of cytomegalovirus exposure and HLA in healthy donors. 60 Vbeta and 13 Jbeta primers were used in PCR. Produced via immunoSEQ multiplex PCR; TCRdb's table is partial and in-frame only. The sample includes around 110,000 clones, around two thirds seen only once; the top ten take roughly 9.8%. Sequencing used PBMCs. The receptors derive from a woman in her thirties or forties in good health and CMV-seropositive.

The gene calls are TRBV29-1 and TRBJ1-2; 7 nucleotides agree with TRBD1. Looked up from germline, CDR1 is SQVTM and CDR2 is ANQGSEA. The V gene end was trimmed by 6 bases and the J gene end by 5 bases; junction bases not matched to a gene: 6. The CDR3 is 12 amino acids. CDR3: CSVRDSEYGYTF. The CDR3 nucleotides are TGCAGCGTCCGGGACAGCGAATATGGCTACACCTTC. Combining the CDR3 with reference TRBV29-1 and TRBJ1-2 gives the whole variable domain SAVISQKPSRDICQRGTSLTIQCQVDSQVTMMFWYRQQPGQSLTLIATANQGSEATYESGFVIDKFPISRPNLTFSTLTVSNMSPEDSSIYLCSVRDSEYGYTFGSGTRLTVV.

The table lists this clone with a few counts. The rearrangement joins TRBV5-8 to TRBJ2-6, with D hard to call. CDR3 size: 17 residues. V was pared by 2 bases and J by 4 bases, with 16 bases between. Germline values: CDR1 SGHTS, CDR2 YDEGEE. The CDR3 nucleotides are TGTGCCAGCAGCTTATTTGCGGTCCGCCCGGGGGCCAACGTCCTGACTTTC. Translated: CASSLFAVRPGANVLTF. Together with reference TRBV5-8 and TRBJ2-6, the CDR3 gives the full variable domain: EAGVTQSPTHLIKTRGQQATLRCSPISGHTSVYWYQQALGLGLQFLLWYDEGEERNRGNFPPRFSGRQFPNYSSELNVNALELEDSALYLCASSLFAVRPGANVLTFGAGSRLTVL.

V usage is TRBV11-2 and J usage is TRBJ1-1; D is ambiguous. The CDR3 has 15 residues. Germline V CDR1 and CDR2: SGHAT, FQNNGV. V was shortened by 1 base and J by 3 bases, with 12 bases between the two germline ends. This CDR3 is CASSLGWEGHTEAFF. The CDR3 coding sequence is TGTGCCAGCAGCTTAGGGTGGGAGGGCCACACTGAAGCTTTCTTT.

This rearrangement joins TRBV19 to TRBJ1-5; D not resolved. Germline values: CDR1 LNHDA, CDR2 SQIVND (reference sequence). The V gene lost 2 bases and the J gene lost 0 bases, with 14 bases spanning the gap. The CDR3 is made up of 17 amino acids. The CDR3 reads CASSILVGGYSNQPQHF. In DNA form, the CDR3 reads TGTGCCAGTAGTATATTGGTCGGAGGCTATAGCAATCAGCCCCAGCATTTT.

The CDR3 region has the DNA TGTGCCACGGGGACTAGTTTAAATGAGCAGTTCTTC. Its protein is CATGTSLNEQFF. The rearrangement links TRBV27 to TRBJ2-1; 8 nucleotides align to TRBD2. The germline V gene has CDR1 MNHEY and CDR2 SMNVEV (reference sequence). V lost 10 bases and J lost 7; bases outside the gene matches: 6. The length of the CDR3 is 12 residues.

With respect to this clone: One end of the junction is discordant with germline, which a read error may explain. The V gene is TRBV28, the J gene TRBJ2-7; the match to TRBD2 covers 10 bases. The CDR3 is 12 residues long. Germline CDR1 reads MDHEN; CDR2 reads SYDVKM. The DNA for the CDR3 is TGTGCCAGCAGTCCTGGCCAGCGGGAGGGGATCTTC. Its translation is CASSPGQREGIF.

The chain joins TRBV30 to TRBJ1-5; D gene ambiguous. This CDR3 has 13 residues. Between the trimmed V and J ends, which lost 5 bases and 5 bases, there was a span of 13 bases. In germline, CDR1 is GTSNPN, CDR2 SVGIG (reference sequence). The CDR3 reads CAWGENRYQPQHF. The DNA of the CDR3 is TGTGCCTGGGGTGAGAATAGATATCAGCCCCAGCATTTT. The full variable domain, rest sourced from reference TRBV30 and TRBJ1-5, is SQTIHQWPATLVQPVGSPLSLECTVEGTSNPNLYWYRQAAGRGLQLLFYSVGIGQISSEVPQNLSASRPQDRQFILSSKKLLLSDSGFYLCAWGENRYQPQHFGDGTRLSIL.

This clone has only a few counts. The gene calls are TRBV30 and TRBJ2-5; possibly TRBD1 for D (6 bases). The V gene's germline CDR1 is GTSNPN and CDR2 SVGIG (reference sequence). V lost 5 bases to trimming and J lost 2 bases, with 15 bases between them. The CDR3 consists of 14 residues. Here the CDR3 DNA reads TGTGCCTGGGGAAGACAGGCCCGACAAGAGACCCAGTACTTC. It codes for CAWGRQARQETQYF.

The rearrangement joins TRBV6-6 to TRBJ1-2; D perhaps matches TRBD1 (6 bases). CDR3 length equals 15 residues. Germline lookup yields CDR1 MNHNY and CDR2 SVGAGI (reference sequence). Trimming removed 0 bases at V and 3 bases at J, with 11 bases between. CDR3: CASSYSRGLDYGYTF. The CDR3 DNA reads TGTGCCAGCAGTTACTCCAGGGGTTTGGACTATGGCTACACCTTC.

V usage is TRBV11-2 and J usage is TRBJ2-7; TRBD2 matches 13 bases. The J segment lost 0 bases and the V segment lost 2 bases, leaving 4 bases of the junction unmatched. Germline-derived CDR1 and CDR2 are SGHAT and FQNNGV. This CDR3 contains 17 residues. CDR3 in amino acids: CASSLIGTSGISYEQYF. Written as DNA, the CDR3 is TGTGCCAGCAGCTTAATAGGGACTAGCGGGATCTCCTACGAGCAGTACTTC.

This chain links TRBV19 with TRBJ2-5; 9 bases match TRBD1. CDR3 size: 16 residues. Losses at the gene ends were 3 bases for V and 2 bases for J; bases not matched to a gene: 7. Looked up from germline, CDR1 is LNHDA and CDR2 is SQIVND (reference sequence). The CDR3 here is CASSIAETGGQETQYF. In DNA form, the CDR3 reads TGTGCCAGTAGTATCGCCGAGACAGGGGGTCAAGAGACCCAGTACTTC.

This rearrangement joins TRBV6-4 to TRBJ1-5, with D perhaps TRBD1 (5 bases). Per the germline V gene, CDR1 is MRHNA and CDR2 is SNTAGT. The CDR3 runs to 13 residues. Trimming cost V 5 bases and J 3 bases, with 8 bases left between them. The CDR3 bases are TGTGCCAGCAGTTCAGGGCACAATCAGCCCCAGCATTTT. Its protein is CASSSGHNQPQHF.

In its sample, this clone was seen once. The V call is TRBV7-9, the J call TRBJ1-1; tentatively, D is TRBD1 (5 bases). The length of the CDR3 is 13 residues. Trimming pared 7 bases from V and 3 bases from J, leaving 12 bases between. Germline V lookup: CDR1 SEHNR, CDR2 FQNEAQ (reference sequence). The DNA for the CDR3 is TGTGCCAGCACCCGGACGGGGGACACTGAAGCTTTCTTT. Translation: CASTRTGDTEAFF.

V usage is TRBV7-2 and J usage is TRBJ1-3; D is unclear. Germline values: CDR1 SGHTA, CDR2 FQGNSA. This CDR3 is 14 amino acids long. V gave up 6 bases and J gave up 3 bases, with 12 bases separating them. In DNA form, the CDR3 reads TGTGCCAGCAGACCCCGGAGGATTGGAAACACCATATATTTT. Encoded protein: CASRPRRIGNTIYF.